A single sample is the source of the 8 T cell receptor beta chains below, sequenced in a study of cytomegalovirus exposure and HLA in healthy donors. 13 Jbeta primers and 60 Vbeta primers were used for the PCR. The table came from immunoSEQ multiplex PCR; TCRdb's copy has only in-frame clones and leaves some out. In all, the sample yields around 200,000 clones. Sequencing used PBMCs. Source of these receptors: a woman aged 25 to 39 in good health and CMV-seropositive.

This sequence joins TRBV5-4 and TRBJ2-3; 10 nucleotides align to TRBD1. The germline V gene encodes CDR1 SGHNT and CDR2 YYREEE (reference sequence). The ends lost 3 bases at V and 10 bases at J; junction bases unmatched: 11. The CDR3 has 15 amino acids. CDR3: CASSSGQGSPPAQYF. CDR3 coding DNA: TGTGCCAGCAGCTCGGGACAGGGGAGCCCTCCAGCGCAGTATTTT.

The V call is TRBV7-2, the J call TRBJ1-2; TRBD1 aligns across 12 bases. The length of the CDR3 is 14 residues. The germline V gene encodes CDR1 SGHTA and CDR2 FQGNSA. V dropped 3 bases and J dropped 9; count of bases not matched to a gene: 5. CDR3 DNA sequence: TGTGCCAGCAGCTTGGGACAGGGGGCGTCTCGCTACACCTTC. As protein: CASSLGQGASRYTF.

The genes are TRBV7-2 and TRBJ2-3, with TRBD2 identical over 7 bases. The length of the CDR3 is 15 residues. After removal of 2 bases from V and 0 bases from J, the junction contained 2 bases not matched to a gene. CDR1 is SGHTA, CDR2 FQGNSA, per germline. CDR3 DNA: TGTGCCAGCAGCTTACGGGACTACAGCACAGATACGCAGTATTTT. It yields the protein CASSLRDYSTDTQYF.

Points on this clone: This same CDR3 is encoded by further DNA sequences in the sample. The chain recombines TRBV18 with TRBJ2-2; TRBD1 agrees at 10 bases. CDR1 is KGHSH, CDR2 LQKENI, per germline. CDR3 length: 16 amino acids. The junction had 8 bases not matched to a gene; V was cut back by 6 bases and J by 4 bases. The CDR3 nucleotides are TGTGCCAGCTCTCAGAATCGGGACAGGGGCACCGGGGAGCTGTTTTTT. It is translated as CASSQNRDRGTGELFF. The variable domain in full, with the rest retrieved from reference TRBV18 and TRBJ2-2, is NAGVMQNPRHLVRRRGQEARLRCSPMKGHSHVYWYRQLPEEGLKFMVYLQKENIIDESGMPKERFSAEFPKEGPSILRIQQVVRGDSAAYFCASSQNRDRGTGELFFGEGSRLTVL.

This chain uses TRBV11-2 with TRBJ2-2; 10 bases line up with TRBD2. CDR3 length: 17 amino acids. V lost 5 bases and J lost 5; bases outside the gene matches: 11. Germline V gene sequence: CDR1 SGHAT, CDR2 FQNNGV. CDR3: CASSGELAGRGTGELFF. CDR3 nucleotides: TGTGCCAGCAGCGGGGAACTAGCGGGGAGGGGGACCGGGGAGCTGTTTTTT. Full variable domain (missing parts from reference TRBV11-2 and TRBJ2-2): EAGVAQSPRYKIIEKRQSVAFWCNPISGHATLYWYQQILGQGPKLLIQFQNNGVVDDSQLPKDRFSAERLKGVDSTLKIQPAKLEDSAVYLCASSGELAGRGTGELFFGEGSRLTVL.

The chain combines TRBV28 with TRBJ1-5; D is possibly TRBD1 (5 bases). Germline values: CDR1 MDHEN, CDR2 SYDVKM. This CDR3 spans 13 amino acids. Trimming stripped 6 bases from V and 6 bases from J, with 12 bases between. This chain's CDR3 is CASRQDKGQPQHF. CDR3 sequence (DNA): TGTGCCAGCAGACAGGATAAAGGTCAGCCCCAGCATTTT.

J is TRBJ1-4 and V is TRBV6-1; D is unclear. The CDR3 consists of 15 residues. Trimming stripped 7 bases from V and 8 bases from J, with 20 bases between. From germline, CDR1 is MNHNS and CDR2 SASEGT. The CDR3 here is CASTGTESRREKLFF. Here the CDR3 DNA reads TGTGCCAGCACAGGCACAGAGTCACGTAGAGAAAAACTGTTTTTT.

The chain carries TRBV28 and TRBJ1-2; 11 bases align to TRBD1. CDR1 is MDHEN and CDR2 is SYDVKM in the germline V gene. J gave up 3 bases and V 6 bases, and 3 bases lay outside the gene matches. The CDR3 is 14 amino acids. The CDR3 here is CASRPGQGDYGYTF. In DNA, the CDR3 is TGTGCCAGCAGACCGGGACAGGGGGACTATGGCTACACCTTC.